These T cell receptor beta chains were read from a single sample in a study of cytomegalovirus exposure and HLA in healthy donors. Libraries were prepared by immunoSEQ multiplex PCR; TCRdb keeps only in-frame clonotypes and omits some of them. The sample shows some 120,000 clones, 65% to 80% of them seen only once. Sequenced sample: PBMCs. The receptor source for this set is a woman aged 40 to 55 in good health and CMV-seropositive. CDR3s include the opening cysteine and the closing phenylalanine or tryptophan. A D gene is named only where the DNA matches it firmly. Size is omitted from some rows. Given values are once, few, many or a class for expanded clones.

d_gene	j_gene	v_gene	abundance	CDR3nt	CDR3aa
.	TRBJ2-5	TRBV7-9	.	TGTGCCAGCAGCTTACAGGGGACCCAAGAGACCCAGTACTTC	CASSLQGTQETQYF
.	TRBJ1-6	TRBV30	.	TGTGCCTGGACTCAGGGGAAGAATTCACCCCTCCACTTT	CAWTQGKNSPLHF
TRBD2	TRBJ2-7	TRBV28	.	TGTGCCAGCAGTCTTACTAGCGGGAGGGACGAGCAGTACTTC	CASSLTSGRDEQYF
TRBD1	TRBJ1-4	TRBV6-5	.	TGTGCCAGCAGCCCCGGGACAGGGGGGATCAGACTGTTTTTT	CASSPGTGGIRLFF
TRBD1	TRBJ1-2	TRBV28	.	TGTGCCAGCAGTTCCAGGACAGGGGCGAATGTTAACTATGGCTACACCTTC	CASSSRTGANVNYGYTF
.	TRBJ1-2	TRBV30	.	TGTGCCTGGAGTGACGAGGGCGGCTACACCTTC	CAWSDEGGYTF
TRBD1	TRBJ2-5	TRBV30	.	TGTGCCTGGAGACATGGGACAGGAGGCCAAGAGACCCAGTACTTC	CAWRHGTGGQETQYF
.	TRBJ2-2	TRBV1	.	TGCACCAGCAGCCAAGATCCTAGTAGCGGGGTAAACACCGGGGAGCTGTTTTTT	CTSSQDPSSGVNTGELFF
.	TRBJ1-1	TRBV7-2	few	TGTGCCAGCAGTATGTCGGCGGCGATGAACACTGAAGCTTTCTTT	CASSMSAAMNTEAFF
TRBD2	TRBJ2-1	TRBV5-6	.	TGTGCCAGCAGCCTCCGACTAGCGGGAGAAAAATACAATGAGCAGTTCTTC	CASSLRLAGEKYNEQFF
.	TRBJ2-7	TRBV5-1	.	TGCGCCAGCAGCTTGCGGGACAAACAATACGAGCAGTACTTC	CASSLRDKQYEQYF
.	TRBJ2-7	TRBV7-2	.	TGTGCCAGCAGCTTAGACGGGATCTCGATTAACTACGAGCAGTACTTC	CASSLDGISINYEQYF
.	TRBJ2-3	TRBV30	.	TGTGCCTGGGCACGAGGGGAGGCTGATACGCAGTATTTT	CAWARGEADTQYF
TRBD2	TRBJ2-3	TRBV9	few	TGTGCCAGCAGCGCCCGACTAGCGAAAGATACGCAGTATTTT	CASSARLAKDTQYF
.	TRBJ2-5	TRBV5-8	few	TGTGCCAGCAGCTTTCGTTTCCCCCACAGACAAGAGACCCAGTACTTC	CASSFRFPHRQETQYF
.	TRBJ1-1	TRBV28	.	TGTGCCAGCAGTTTAAGGGGCGGCCGAATGAACACTGAAGCTTTCTTT	CASSLRGGRMNTEAFF
TRBD1	TRBJ1-2	TRBV27	few	TGTGCCAGCAGTTTGGACCAGACAGGGGGAAAGGGGTATGGCTACACCTTC	CASSLDQTGGKGYGYTF
.	TRBJ1-6	TRBV6-5	.	TGTGCCAGCAGTTACTCGACGATGGGGGGGAATTCACCCCTCCACTTT	CASSYSTMGGNSPLHF
.	TRBJ2-2	TRBV5-1	.	TGCGCCAGCAGCTTCCAACAGGGATCCGGGGAGCTGTTTTTT	CASSFQQGSGELFF
.	TRBJ2-7	TRBV7-6	.	TGTGCCAGCAGCCTATCGACTGTCTCCTACGAGCAGTACTTC	CASSLSTVSYEQYF
.	TRBJ2-2	TRBV2	.	TGTGCCAGCTTCCTCCGGGAGCTGTTTTTT	CASFLRELFF
.	TRBJ2-7	TRBV30	.	TGTGCCTGGAGTGTACCGGGGGACCGCGGCTACGAGCAGTACTTC	CAWSVPGDRGYEQYF
.	TRBJ2-2	TRBV4-3	.	TGCGCCAGCAGCCAAGACACAGGCGGCGGCACCGGGGAGCTGTTTTTT	CASSQDTGGGTGELFF
TRBD2	TRBJ2-3	TRBV6-1	.	TGTGCCAGCAGTGAGGCGGGGGGGCTCACAGATACGCAGTATTTT	CASSEAGGLTDTQYF
.	TRBJ2-7	TRBV7-7	few	TGTGCCAGCAGCTTAGCGCCTCCTCCGGACGAGCAGTACTTC	CASSLAPPPDEQYF
.	TRBJ2-3	TRBV4-1	.	TGCGCCAGCAGCCAAGACATGGACTCCTCTTTTGGCACAGATACGCAGTATTTT	CASSQDMDSSFGTDTQYF
TRBD1	TRBJ1-3	TRBV6-1	.	TGTGCCAGCGCAGGGGGCTCTGGAAACACCATATATTTT	CASAGGSGNTIYF
.	TRBJ1-5	TRBV6-5	.	TGTGCCAGCAGTGAGCTGGTCCAGCCCCAGCATTTT	CASSELVQPQHF
TRBD2	TRBJ2-1	TRBV30	.	TGTGCCTGGAGCAGCGGGAGGGCCTATAATGAGCAGTTCTTC	CAWSSGRAYNEQFF
.	TRBJ2-5	TRBV19	few	TGTGCCAGTAGACGCAAGAGCCCGGCCGGGGAGACCCAGTACTTC	CASRRKSPAGETQYF
.	TRBJ1-1	TRBV2	.	TGTGCCAGCACTCGAGAATCCACTGAAGCTTTCTTT	CASTRESTEAFF
TRBD1	TRBJ2-1	TRBV5-4	few	TGTGCCAGCAGCACCGGGACAGGGAATGGTAATGAGCAGTTCTTC	CASSTGTGNGNEQFF
.	TRBJ1-1	TRBV14	.	TGTGCCAGCAGCCAAGATCCCGGGGGAGTATCCGAAGCTTTCTTT	CASSQDPGGVSEAFF
.	TRBJ2-1	TRBV29-1	.	TGCAGCGGCCGACTAAATGAGCAGTTCTTC	CSGRLNEQFF
TRBD1	TRBJ1-1	TRBV30	.	TGTGCCTGGAGTGGGGTTCTGACCTCAGGGGGTGAAGCTTTCTTT	CAWSGVLTSGGEAFF
TRBD1	TRBJ1-1	TRBV5-4	few	TGTGCCAGCAGCCCTGGGACAGGGATGAGAGTCACTGAAGCTTTCTTT	CASSPGTGMRVTEAFF
TRBD2	TRBJ2-5	TRBV7-9	few	TGTGCCAGCAGCTCGTGGGGGGGGATGCAAGAGACCCAGTACTTC	CASSSWGGMQETQYF